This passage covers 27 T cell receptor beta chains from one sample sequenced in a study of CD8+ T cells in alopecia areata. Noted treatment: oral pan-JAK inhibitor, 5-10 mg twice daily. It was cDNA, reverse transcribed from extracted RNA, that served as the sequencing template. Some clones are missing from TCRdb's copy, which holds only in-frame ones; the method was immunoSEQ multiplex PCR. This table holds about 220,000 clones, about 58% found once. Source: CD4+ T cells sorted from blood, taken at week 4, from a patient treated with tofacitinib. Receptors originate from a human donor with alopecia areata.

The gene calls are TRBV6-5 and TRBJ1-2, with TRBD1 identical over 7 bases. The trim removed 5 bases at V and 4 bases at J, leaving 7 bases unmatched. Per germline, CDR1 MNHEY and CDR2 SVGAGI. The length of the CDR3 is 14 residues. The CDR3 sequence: CASSEDRDSYGYTF. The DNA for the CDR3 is TGTGCCAGCAGTGAAGACAGGGATTCCTATGGCTACACCTTC.

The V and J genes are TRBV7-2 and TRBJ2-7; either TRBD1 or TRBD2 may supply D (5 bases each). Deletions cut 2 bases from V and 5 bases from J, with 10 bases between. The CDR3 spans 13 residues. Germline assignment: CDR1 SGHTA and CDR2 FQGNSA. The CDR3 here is CASSLPQEDEQYF. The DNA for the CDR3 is TGTGCCAGCAGCTTACCACAGGAGGACGAGCAGTACTTC.

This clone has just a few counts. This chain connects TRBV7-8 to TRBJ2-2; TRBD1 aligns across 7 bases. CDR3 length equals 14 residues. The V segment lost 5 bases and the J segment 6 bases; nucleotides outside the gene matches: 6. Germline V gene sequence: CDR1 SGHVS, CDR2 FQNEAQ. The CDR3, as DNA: TGTGCCAGCAGCCTCCCCCAGGGGGCCGGGGAGCTGTTTTTT. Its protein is CASSLPQGAGELFF. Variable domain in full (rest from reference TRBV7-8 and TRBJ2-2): GAGVSQSPRYKVAKRGQDVALRCDPISGHVSLFWYQQALGQGPEFLTYFQNEAQLDKSGLPSDRFFAERPEGSVSTLKIQRTQQEDSAVYLCASSLPQGAGELFFGEGSRLTVL.

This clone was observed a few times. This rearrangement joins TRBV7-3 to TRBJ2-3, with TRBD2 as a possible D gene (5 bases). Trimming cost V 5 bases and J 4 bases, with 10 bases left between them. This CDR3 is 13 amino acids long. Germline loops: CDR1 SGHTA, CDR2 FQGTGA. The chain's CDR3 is CASSRETSDTQYF. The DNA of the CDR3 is TGTGCCAGCAGCAGGGAGACGTCAGATACGCAGTATTTT. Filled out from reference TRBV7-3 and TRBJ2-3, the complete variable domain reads GAGVSQTPSNKVTEKGKYVELRCDPISGHTALYWYRQSLGQGPEFLIYFQGTGAADDSGLPNDRFFAVRPEGSVSTLKIQRTERGDSAVYLCASSRETSDTQYFGPGTRLTVL.

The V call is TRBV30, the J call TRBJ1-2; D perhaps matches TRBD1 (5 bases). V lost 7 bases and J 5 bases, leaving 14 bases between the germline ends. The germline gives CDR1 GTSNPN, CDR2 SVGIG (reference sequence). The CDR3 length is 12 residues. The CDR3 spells CASLRGGYGYTF. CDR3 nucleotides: TGTGCCTCCTTGCGGGGGGGATATGGCTACACCTTC.

In DNA, the CDR3 is TGTGCCAGCAGTTCTGGCCGGGACAGCTATGGCTACACCTTC. It is translated as CASSSGRDSYGYTF. The rearrangement joins TRBV7-2 to TRBJ1-2; 7 bases align to TRBD1. Germline trimming cut 6 bases from V and 4 bases from J; bases unmatched to any gene: 8. The CDR3 extends over 14 amino acids. Germline-derived CDR1 and CDR2 are SGHTA and FQGNSA.

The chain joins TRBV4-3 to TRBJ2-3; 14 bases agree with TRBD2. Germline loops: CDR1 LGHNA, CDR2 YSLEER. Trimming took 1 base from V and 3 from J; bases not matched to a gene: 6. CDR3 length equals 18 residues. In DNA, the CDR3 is TGCGCCAGCAGCCAAGCCTCCGGGACTAGCGGGGGAACAGATACGCAGTATTTT. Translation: CASSQASGTSGGTDTQYF.

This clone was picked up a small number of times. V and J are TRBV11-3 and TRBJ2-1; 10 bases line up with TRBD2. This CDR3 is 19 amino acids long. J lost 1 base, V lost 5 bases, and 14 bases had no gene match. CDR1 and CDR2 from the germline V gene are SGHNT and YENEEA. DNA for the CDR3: TGTGCCAGCAGCCTCGGGACTATAGCGGGGGGACGATCCTACAATGAGCAGTTCTTC. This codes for CASSLGTIAGGRSYNEQFF.

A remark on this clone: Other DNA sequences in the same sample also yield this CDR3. The CDR3 region has the DNA TGCAGCGTTGACCGGGACACAAACTATGGCTACACCTTC. Amino acids: CSVDRDTNYGYTF. This chain connects TRBV29-1 to TRBJ1-2, with D possibly TRBD1 on 6 matching bases. Germline values: CDR1 SQVTM, CDR2 ANQGSEA. V was shortened by 3 bases and J by 2 bases, with 10 bases between the two germline ends. The CDR3 has 13 residues.

Here the CDR3 DNA reads TGCGCCAGCAGCTTGGCTGGGCAGTTCTCCTACGAGCAGTACTTC. It yields the protein CASSLAGQFSYEQYF. This chain uses TRBV5-1 with TRBJ2-7; unclear D gene. Trimming took 0 bases from V and 0 from J, leaving 10 bases between them. The germline gives CDR1 SGHRS, CDR2 YFSETQ. This CDR3 comprises 15 residues.

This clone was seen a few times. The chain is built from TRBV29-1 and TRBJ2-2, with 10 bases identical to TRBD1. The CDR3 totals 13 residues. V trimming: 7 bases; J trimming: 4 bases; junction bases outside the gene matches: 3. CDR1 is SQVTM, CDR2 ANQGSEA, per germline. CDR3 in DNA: TGCAGCGGCCGGACAGGGGGCACCGGGGAGCTGTTTTTT. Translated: CSGRTGGTGELFF.

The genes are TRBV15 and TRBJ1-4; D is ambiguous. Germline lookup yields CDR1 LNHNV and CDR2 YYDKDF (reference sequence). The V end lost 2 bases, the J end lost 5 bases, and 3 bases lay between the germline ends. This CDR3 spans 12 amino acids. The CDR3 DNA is TGTGCCACCAGCAGACAAAATGAAAAACTGTTTTTT. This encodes CATSRQNEKLFF.

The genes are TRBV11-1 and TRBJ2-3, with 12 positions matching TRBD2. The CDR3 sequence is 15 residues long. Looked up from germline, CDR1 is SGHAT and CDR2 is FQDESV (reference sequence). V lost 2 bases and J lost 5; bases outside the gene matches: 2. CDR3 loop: CASSLLAGGQDTQYF. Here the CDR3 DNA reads TGTGCCAGCAGCTTACTAGCGGGGGGGCAAGATACGCAGTATTTT.

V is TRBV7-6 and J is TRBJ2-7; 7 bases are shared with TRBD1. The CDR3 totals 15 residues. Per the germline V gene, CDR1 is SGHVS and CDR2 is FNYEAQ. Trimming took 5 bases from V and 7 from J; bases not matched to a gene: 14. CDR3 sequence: CASSTVERQGGEQYF. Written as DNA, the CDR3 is TGTGCCAGCAGCACCGTTGAGAGACAGGGCGGAGAGCAGTACTTC.

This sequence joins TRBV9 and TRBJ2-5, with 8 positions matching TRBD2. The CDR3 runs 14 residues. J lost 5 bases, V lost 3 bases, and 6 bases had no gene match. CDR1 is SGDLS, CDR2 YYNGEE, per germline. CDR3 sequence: CASSGGGTRETQYF. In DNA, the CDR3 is TGTGCCAGCAGCGGCGGGGGGACCCGGGAGACCCAGTACTTC. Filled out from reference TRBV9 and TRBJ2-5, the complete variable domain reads DSGVTQTPKHLITATGQRVTLRCSPRSGDLSVYWYQQSLDQGLQFLIQYYNGEERAKGNILERFSAQQFPDLHSELNLSSLELGDSALYFCASSGGGTRETQYFGPGTRLLVL.

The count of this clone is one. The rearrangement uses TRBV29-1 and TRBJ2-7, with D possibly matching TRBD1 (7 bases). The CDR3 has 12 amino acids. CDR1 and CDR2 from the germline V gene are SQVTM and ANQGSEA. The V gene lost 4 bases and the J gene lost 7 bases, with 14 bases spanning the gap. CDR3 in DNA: TGCAGCGTTGGGGCAGGGGGAGGAGAGCAGTACTTC. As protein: CSVGAGGGEQYF.

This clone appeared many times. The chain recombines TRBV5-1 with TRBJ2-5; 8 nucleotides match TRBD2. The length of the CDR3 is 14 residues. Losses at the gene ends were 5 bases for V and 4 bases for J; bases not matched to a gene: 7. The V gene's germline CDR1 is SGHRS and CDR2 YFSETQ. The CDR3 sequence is CASRSGGPGETQYF. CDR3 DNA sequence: TGCGCCAGCAGGTCGGGGGGGCCTGGAGAGACCCAGTACTTC.

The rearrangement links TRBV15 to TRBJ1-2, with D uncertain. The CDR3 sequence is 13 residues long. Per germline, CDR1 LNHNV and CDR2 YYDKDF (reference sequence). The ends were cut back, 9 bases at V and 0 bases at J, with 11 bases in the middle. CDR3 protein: CATKHGTNYGYTF. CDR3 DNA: TGTGCCACTAAGCACGGAACTAACTATGGCTACACCTTC.

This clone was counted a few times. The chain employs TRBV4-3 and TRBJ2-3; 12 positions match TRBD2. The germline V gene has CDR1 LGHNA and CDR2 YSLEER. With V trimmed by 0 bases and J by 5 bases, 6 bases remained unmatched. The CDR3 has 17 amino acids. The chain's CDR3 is CASSQEGLAGQVDTQYF. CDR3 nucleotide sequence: TGCGCCAGCAGCCAAGAAGGACTAGCGGGGCAGGTAGATACGCAGTATTTT.

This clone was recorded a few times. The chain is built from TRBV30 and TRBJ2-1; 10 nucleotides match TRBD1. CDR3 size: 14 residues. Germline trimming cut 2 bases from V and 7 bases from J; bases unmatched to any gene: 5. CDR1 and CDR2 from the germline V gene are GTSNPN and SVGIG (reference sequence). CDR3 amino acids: CAWSPRTGGNEQFF. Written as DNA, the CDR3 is TGTGCCTGGAGTCCCCGGACAGGGGGAAATGAGCAGTTCTTC.

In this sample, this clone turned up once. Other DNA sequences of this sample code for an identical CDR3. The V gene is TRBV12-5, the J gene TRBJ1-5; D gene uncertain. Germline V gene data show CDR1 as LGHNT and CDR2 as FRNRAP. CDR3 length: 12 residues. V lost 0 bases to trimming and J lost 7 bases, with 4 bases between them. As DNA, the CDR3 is TGTGCTAGTGGTTTGGTGAACCAGCCCCAGCATTTT. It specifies CASGLVNQPQHF.

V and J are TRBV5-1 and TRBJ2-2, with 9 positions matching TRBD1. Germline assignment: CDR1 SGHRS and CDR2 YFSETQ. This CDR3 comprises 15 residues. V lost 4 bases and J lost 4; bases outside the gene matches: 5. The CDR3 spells CASSPGTGSTGELFF. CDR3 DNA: TGCGCCAGCAGCCCTGGGACAGGGTCCACCGGGGAGCTGTTTTTT.

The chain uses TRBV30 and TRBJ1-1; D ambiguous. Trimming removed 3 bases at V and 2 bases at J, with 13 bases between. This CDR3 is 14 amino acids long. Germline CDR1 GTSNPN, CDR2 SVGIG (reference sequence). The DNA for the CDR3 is TGTGCCTGGAGATTGGAGACCTTAAACACTGAAGCTTTCTTT. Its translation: CAWRLETLNTEAFF.

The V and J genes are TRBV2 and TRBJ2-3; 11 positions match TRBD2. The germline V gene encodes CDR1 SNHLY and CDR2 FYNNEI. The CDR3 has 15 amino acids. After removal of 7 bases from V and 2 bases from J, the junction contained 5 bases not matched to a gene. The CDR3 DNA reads TGTGCCAGCATGACTAGCGGGGTATCCACAGATACGCAGTATTTT. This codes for CASMTSGVSTDTQYF.

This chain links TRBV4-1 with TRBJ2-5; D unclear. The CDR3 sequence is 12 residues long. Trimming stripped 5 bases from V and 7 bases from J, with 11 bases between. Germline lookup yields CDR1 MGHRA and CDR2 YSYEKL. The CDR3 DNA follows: TGCGCCAGCAGCTCCCCGTGGGGGACCCAGTACTTC. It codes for CASSSPWGTQYF.

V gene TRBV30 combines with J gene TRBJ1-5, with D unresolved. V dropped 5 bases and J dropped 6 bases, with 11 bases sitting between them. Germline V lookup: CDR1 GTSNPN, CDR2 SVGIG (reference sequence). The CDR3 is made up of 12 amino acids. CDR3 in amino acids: CAWGRAGQPQHF. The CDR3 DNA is TGTGCCTGGGGTCGAGCTGGTCAGCCCCAGCATTTT.

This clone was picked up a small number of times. The CDR3: CASSHIRSSYEQYF. The CDR3 nucleotides are TGCGCCAGCAGTCATATCCGGTCATCCTACGAGCAGTACTTC. The chain uses TRBV23-1 and TRBJ2-7; no reliable D call. TRBV23-1 is recorded as an ORF, its role being uncertain. V was pared by 3 bases and J by 1 base, with 10 bases between. The CDR3 extends over 14 amino acids.